These 19 T cell receptor beta chains were sequenced from one sample in a study of early T cells in non-severe SARS-CoV-2 infection. TCRdb recomputed calls from the 5' RACE reads with MiXCR, one row per CDR3 protein. The sample shows some 41,000 distinct CDR3 sequences, about a quarter of them seen only once. This specimen was whole blood, taken at baseline. These receptors all come from an adult who was a healthcare worker with PCR-confirmed SARS-CoV-2 infection or an uninfected control (not recorded which).

This clonotype was picked up a small number of times. The chain uses TRBV11-1 and TRBJ2-1; TRBD2 matches 10 bases. The CDR3 covers 13 residues. J was trimmed by 10 bases and V by 2 bases; bases with no gene match: 2. Germline loops: CDR1 SGHAT, CDR2 FQDESV (reference sequence). CDR3 in amino acids: CASSLTSGTEQFF. The DNA for the CDR3 is TGTGCCAGCAGCTTAACTAGCGGGACCGAGCAGTTCTTC.

There are a few counts of this clonotype. The chain joins TRBV30 to TRBJ2-1, with TRBD1 identical over 9 bases. CDR1 GTSNPN and CDR2 SVGIG come from the germline V gene (reference sequence). This CDR3 is built from 13 residues. The J segment lost 4 bases and the V segment lost 5 bases, leaving 3 bases of the junction unmatched. CDR3 residues: CAWGQGLYNEQFF. CDR3 DNA: TGTGCCTGGGGACAGGGGCTATACAATGAGCAGTTCTTC. The whole variable domain, remainder taken from reference TRBV30 and TRBJ2-1, is SQTIHQWPATLVQPVGSPLSLECTVEGTSNPNLYWYRQAAGRGLQLLFYSVGIGQISSEVPQNLSASRPQDRQFILSSKKLLLSDSGFYLCAWGQGLYNEQFFGPGTRLTVL.

This clonotype was counted at least ten times. V gene TRBV7-9 combines with J gene TRBJ2-2; 7 bases agree with TRBD1. There are 13 residues in the CDR3. Per germline, CDR1 SEHNR and CDR2 FQNEAQ (reference sequence). J gave up 5 bases and V 5 bases, and 2 bases lay outside the gene matches. In nucleotides, the CDR3 is TGTGCCAGCAGCCGACAGGGAACCGGGGAGCTGTTTTTT. Amino acids: CASSRQGTGELFF.

This clonotype has just a few counts. The V gene is TRBV18, the J gene TRBJ1-2, with TRBD1 matching over 8 bases. CDR3 length: 13 residues. V shed 6 bases, J shed 8 bases, and the junction held 8 bases outside the gene matches. Germline V gives CDR1 KGHSH, CDR2 LQKENI. The CDR3 is CASSPTRDRGYTF. DNA of the CDR3: TGTGCCAGCTCCCCTACAAGGGACAGGGGCTACACCTTC.

The chain uses TRBV20-1 and TRBJ2-5, with D hard to call. CDR1 is DFQATT, CDR2 SNEGSKA, per germline (reference sequence). The CDR3 contains 13 residues. V dropped 0 bases and J dropped 0 bases, with 5 bases sitting between them. CDR3 in amino acids: CSARDPNQETQYF. In nucleotides, the CDR3 is TGCAGTGCTAGAGATCCCAACCAAGAGACCCAGTACTTC.

This clonotype turned up a few times. This chain links TRBV5-3 with TRBJ1-5; 8 bases line up with TRBD1. TRBV5-3 is classed as an ORF, of uncertain function. The CDR3 loop spans 16 amino acids. J lost 5 bases, V lost 2 bases, and 9 bases had no gene match. CDR3 coding DNA: TGTGCCAGAAGCTTACCAGGGGGCCAACTATATCAGCCCCAGCATTTT. This translates into CARSLPGGQLYQPQHF.

The chain employs TRBV15 and TRBJ2-2; 9 bases agree with TRBD1. This CDR3 is built from 18 residues. Germline trimming cut 0 bases from V and 7 bases from J; bases unmatched to any gene: 12. CDR1 and CDR2 (germline): LNHNV, YYDKDF (reference sequence). CDR3: CATSRDRRTGVQGGELFF. The CDR3, as DNA: TGTGCCACCAGCAGAGATAGGAGGACAGGGGTCCAGGGCGGGGAGCTGTTTTTT.

In its sample, this clonotype was seen a few times. CDR3 nucleotide sequence: TGTGCCATCAGTGCCGCCGGGACTAACTCCTACGAGCAGTACTTC. Its translation: CAISAAGTNSYEQYF. The rearrangement uses TRBV10-3 and TRBJ2-7; 7 bases are shared with TRBD2. The germline V gene has CDR1 ENHRY and CDR2 SYGVKD. V shed 4 bases, J shed 0 bases, and the junction held 6 bases outside the gene matches. The CDR3 is 15 residues long.

The chain uses TRBV3-1 and TRBJ1-1, with D perhaps matching TRBD1 (5 bases). The V end lost 4 bases, the J end lost 4 bases, and 10 bases lay between the germline ends. From germline, CDR1 is LGHDT and CDR2 YNNKEL (reference sequence). The CDR3 spans 13 residues. CDR3 coding DNA: TGTGCCAGCAGCCGGGGAAGGGGCACTGAAGCTTTCTTT. This translates into CASSRGRGTEAFF.

V usage is TRBV11-1 and J usage is TRBJ2-7; either TRBD1 or TRBD2 may supply D (6 bases each). Trimming left V 7 bases short and J 4 bases short, with 20 bases between. The V gene's germline CDR1 is SGHAT and CDR2 FQDESV (reference sequence). This CDR3 has 15 amino acids. The CDR3 nucleotides are TGTGCCAGCACCCGGTCGGGGGCGATTGGGTACGAGCAGTACTTC. Translated, it gives CASTRSGAIGYEQYF.

This clonotype turned up a few times. The chain joins TRBV9 to TRBJ1-6, with a tentative D call TRBD1 (5 bases). Trimming left V 3 bases short and J 11 bases short, with 12 bases between. This CDR3 contains 13 residues. The germline CDR1 and CDR2 sequences are SGDLS and YYNGEE. The CDR3 nucleotides read TGTGCCAGCAGCGGATCAGGGTTTGCACCCCTCCACTTT. Translation: CASSGSGFAPLHF. Based on the CDR3 plus reference TRBV9 and TRBJ1-6, the full variable domain is DSGVTQTPKHLITATGQRVTLRCSPRSGDLSVYWYQQSLDQGLQFLIQYYNGEERAKGNILERFSAQQFPDLHSELNLSSLELGDSALYFCASSGSGFAPLHFGNGTRLTVT.

This clonotype was picked up a small number of times. V is TRBV20-1 and J is TRBJ1-1; perhaps TRBD1 as D (6 bases). CDR1 and CDR2 from the germline V gene are DFQATT and SNEGSKA (reference sequence). The CDR3 consists of 11 residues. CDR3 loop: CRNFRDNEAFF. As DNA, the CDR3 is TGCAGGAACTTCCGGGACAATGAAGCTTTCTTT.

This clonotype was seen more than once but under ten times. CDR3 coding DNA: TGTGCCAGCAGTTTAGGGACTCGCTCCTACAATGAGCAGTTCTTC. It is translated as CASSLGTRSYNEQFF. The rearrangement joins TRBV12-3 or TRBV12-4 to TRBJ2-1; tentative D call: TRBD2 (5 bases). This CDR3 has 15 amino acids. The V end lost 1 base, the J end lost 0 bases, and 7 bases lay between the germline ends.

The chain carries TRBV4-2 and TRBJ2-7; 7 bases match TRBD2. CDR1 is LGHNA, CDR2 YNFKEQ, per germline. The CDR3 is made up of 16 amino acids. Trimming at V came to 2 bases and at J to 3 bases, leaving 10 bases not matched to a gene. CDR3 bases: TGTGCCAGCAGCCAACGGCCTAGAGCGGGGATCTACGAGCAGTACTTC. It codes for CASSQRPRAGIYEQYF.

By share of the sample, this clonotype is medium-sized. This chain connects TRBV6-2 or TRBV6-3 to TRBJ1-2; tentative D call: TRBD1 (5 bases). The CDR3 extends over 14 amino acids. Germline V gene data show CDR1 as MNHEY and CDR2 as SVGEGT. V lost 6 bases and J lost 3, with 14 bases in between. CDR3 nucleotide sequence: TGTGCCAGCAGCCAGCTGGGGGATCACTATGGCTACACCTTC. This gives the protein CASSQLGDHYGYTF.

The chain carries TRBV7-2 and TRBJ2-1; possibly TRBD2 for D (6 bases). V lost 4 bases and J lost 3, with 10 bases in between. The CDR3 totals 14 residues. Germline CDR1 SGHTA, CDR2 FQGNSA. This chain's CDR3 is CASSSRRDYNEQFF. The CDR3 DNA sequence: TGTGCCAGCAGCTCCAGGCGGGACTACAATGAGCAGTTCTTC.

The rearrangement uses TRBV21-1 and TRBJ2-7; the DNA was not compared with TRBD1, the D call given in the table. TRBV21-1 constitutes a pseudogene. The CDR3 consists of 18 residues. The CDR3 DNA reads TGTGCCAGCAGCAAAGAGTGGGGCGACAGAGAAAAGAACTACGAGCAGTACTTC. Its protein product is CASSKEWGDREKNYEQYF.

Only a few counts were recorded for this clonotype. The rearrangement joins TRBV5-5 to TRBJ2-1, with D hard to call. V shed 0 bases and J shed 12 bases, with 10 bases lying between them. Germline-derived CDR1 and CDR2 are SGHKS and YYEKEE (reference sequence). The CDR3 runs to 12 residues. The CDR3 DNA reads as TGTGCCAGCAGCTTGGCCGGTGGGTGGCAGTTCTTC. Protein: CASSLAGGWQFF. Filled out from reference TRBV5-5 and TRBJ2-1, the complete variable domain reads DAGVTQSPTHLIKTRGQQVTLRCSPISGHKSVSWYQQVLGQGPQFIFQYYEKEERGRGNFPDRFSARQFPNYSSELNVNALLLGDSALYLCASSLAGGWQFFGPGTRLTVL.

This chain connects TRBV18 to TRBJ2-7; the D is unclear. Trimming shortened V by 0 bases and J by 1 base, and 10 bases separated the two germline ends. CDR3 length equals 15 residues. Germline V gives CDR1 KGHSH, CDR2 LQKENI. The CDR3, as DNA: TGTGCCAGCTCACCACCGGTATCTGTATCCTACGAGCAGTACTTC. Translating gives CASSPPVSVSYEQYF. The full variable domain, in which reference TRBV18 and TRBJ2-7 provide the parts outside the CDR3, is NAGVMQNPRHLVRRRGQEARLRCSPMKGHSHVYWYRQLPEEGLKFMVYLQKENIIDESGMPKERFSAEFPKEGPSILRIQQVVRGDSAAYFCASSPPVSVSYEQYFGPGTRLTVT.